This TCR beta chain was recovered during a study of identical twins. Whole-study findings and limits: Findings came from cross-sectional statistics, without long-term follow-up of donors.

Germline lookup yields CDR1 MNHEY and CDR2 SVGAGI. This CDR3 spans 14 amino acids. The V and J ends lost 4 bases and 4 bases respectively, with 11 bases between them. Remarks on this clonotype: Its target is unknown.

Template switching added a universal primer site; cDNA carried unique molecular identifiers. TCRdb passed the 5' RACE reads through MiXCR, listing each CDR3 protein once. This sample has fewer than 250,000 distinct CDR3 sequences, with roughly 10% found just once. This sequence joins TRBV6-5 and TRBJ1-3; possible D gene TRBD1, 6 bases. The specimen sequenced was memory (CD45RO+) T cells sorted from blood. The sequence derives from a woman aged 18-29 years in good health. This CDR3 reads CASSSRGGGNTIYF. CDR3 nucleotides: TGTGCCAGCAGTTCTCGAGGGGGAGGAAACACCATATATTTT.